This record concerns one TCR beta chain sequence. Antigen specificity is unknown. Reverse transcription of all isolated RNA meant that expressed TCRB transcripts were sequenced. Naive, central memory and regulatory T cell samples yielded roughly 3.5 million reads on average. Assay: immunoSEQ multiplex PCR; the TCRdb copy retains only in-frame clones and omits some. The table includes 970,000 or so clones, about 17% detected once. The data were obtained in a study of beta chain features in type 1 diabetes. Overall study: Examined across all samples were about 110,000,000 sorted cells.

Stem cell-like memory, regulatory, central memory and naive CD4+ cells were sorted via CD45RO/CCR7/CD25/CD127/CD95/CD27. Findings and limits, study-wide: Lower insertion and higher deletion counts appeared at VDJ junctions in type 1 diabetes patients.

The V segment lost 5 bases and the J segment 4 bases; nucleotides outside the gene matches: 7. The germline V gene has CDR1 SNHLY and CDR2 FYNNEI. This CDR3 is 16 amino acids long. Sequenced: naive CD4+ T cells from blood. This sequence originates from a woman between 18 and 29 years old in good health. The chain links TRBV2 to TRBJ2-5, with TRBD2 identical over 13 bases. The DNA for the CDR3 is TGTGCCAGCAGTCTCCGACTAGCGGGAGGAGGAGAGACCCAGTACTTC. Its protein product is CASSLRLAGGGETQYF.